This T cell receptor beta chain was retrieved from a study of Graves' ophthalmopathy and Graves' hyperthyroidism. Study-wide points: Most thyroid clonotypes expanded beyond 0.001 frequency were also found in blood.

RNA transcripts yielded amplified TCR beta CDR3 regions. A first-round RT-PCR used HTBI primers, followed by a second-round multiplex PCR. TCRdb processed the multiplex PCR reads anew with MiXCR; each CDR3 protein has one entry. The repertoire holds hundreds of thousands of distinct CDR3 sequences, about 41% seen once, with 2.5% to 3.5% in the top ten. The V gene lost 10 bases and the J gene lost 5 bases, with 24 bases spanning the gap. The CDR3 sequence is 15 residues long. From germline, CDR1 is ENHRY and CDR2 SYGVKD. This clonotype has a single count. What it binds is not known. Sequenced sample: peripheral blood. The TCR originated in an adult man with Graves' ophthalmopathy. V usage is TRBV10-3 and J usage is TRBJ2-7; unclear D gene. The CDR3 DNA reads TGTGCCAGCAGCCGCAGCCCGGGCCCAACCCACGAGCAGTACTTC. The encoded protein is CASSRSPGPTHEQYF.